This T cell receptor (beta chain) was sequenced for a study of blood T cell repertoires in COVID-19. The wider study: Samples representing acute and convalescent COVID-19 were sourced from the United States, Italy and Spain. In each case, the material was cDNA or gDNA derived from T cells, B-cell-depleted T cells, or PBMCs.

Original data processing: From reference gene primer amplification, estimates of nucleated cell counts were derived. The data were produced by immunoSEQ multiplex PCR, yet TCRdb's version contains in-frame clones alone and is incomplete. That table gives V, J and clone size, and the DNA gave D and trimming. The sample contains around 50,000 clones, around 82% of which appear only once. The origin of this receptor is a man aged 35-49 years with acute or convalescent COVID-19. Sequenced input: peripheral blood.

For the CDR3, the DNA is TGTGCCAGCAGCACTACCGGGAGAGAGCAGTTCTTC. It encodes CASSTTGREQFF. This chain links TRBV7-2 with TRBJ2-1; D possibly corresponds to TRBD2 (6 bases). Deletions cut 5 bases from V and 10 bases from J, with 12 bases between. This CDR3 is built from 12 residues. The germline CDR1 and CDR2 sequences are SGHTA and FQGNSA.